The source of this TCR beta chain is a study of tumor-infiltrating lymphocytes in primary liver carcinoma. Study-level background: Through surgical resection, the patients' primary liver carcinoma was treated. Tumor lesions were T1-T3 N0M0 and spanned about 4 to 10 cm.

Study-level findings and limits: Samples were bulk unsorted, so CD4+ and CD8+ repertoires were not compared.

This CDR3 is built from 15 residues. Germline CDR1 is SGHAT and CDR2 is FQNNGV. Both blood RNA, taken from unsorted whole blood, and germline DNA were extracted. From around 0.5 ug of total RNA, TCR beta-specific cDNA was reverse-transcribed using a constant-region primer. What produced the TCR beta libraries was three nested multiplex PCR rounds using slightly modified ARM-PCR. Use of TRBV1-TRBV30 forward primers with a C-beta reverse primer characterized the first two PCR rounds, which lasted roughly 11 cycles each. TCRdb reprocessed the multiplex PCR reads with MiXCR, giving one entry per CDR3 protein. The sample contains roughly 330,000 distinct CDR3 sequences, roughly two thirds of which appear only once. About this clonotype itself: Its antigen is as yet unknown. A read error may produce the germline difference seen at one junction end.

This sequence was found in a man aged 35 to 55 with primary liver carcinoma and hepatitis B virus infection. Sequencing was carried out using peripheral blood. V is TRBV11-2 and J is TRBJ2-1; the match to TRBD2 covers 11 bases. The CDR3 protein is CVSIVLAGVGNEQFF. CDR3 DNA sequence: TGCGTCAGCATCGTACTAGCGGGAGTTGGTAATGAGCAGTTCTTC.